A single sample gave rise to the 5 T cell receptor beta chains below, sequenced in a study of cytomegalovirus exposure and HLA in healthy donors. Both 60 Vbeta primers and 13 Jbeta primers went into the PCR. Data came from immunoSEQ multiplex PCR; TCRdb stores just in-frame clones and leaves some out. The sample has approximately 130,000 clones; 85% are singletons. The specimen sequenced was PBMCs. These receptors were taken from a woman aged 25 to 39 in good health and CMV-seropositive.

The rearrangement uses TRBV6-5 and TRBJ2-5; 7 bases agree with TRBD1. V shed 5 bases, J shed 11 bases, and the junction held 11 bases outside the gene matches. The germline V gene has CDR1 MNHEY and CDR2 SVGAGI. CDR3 length: 13 amino acids. The CDR3 nucleotides are TGTGCCAGCAGTCCCCAGACAGGGCGAGGGCAGTACTTC. Amino acid sequence: CASSPQTGRGQYF.

This clone came up once. The chain uses TRBV5-1 and TRBJ1-3; D perhaps matches TRBD1 (5 bases). Trimming took off 4 bases at V and 2 bases at J, with 16 bases between the two ends. From germline, CDR1 is SGHRS and CDR2 YFSETQ. This CDR3 is built from 16 residues. In nucleotides, the CDR3 is TGCGCCAGCAGCCCAAGCCCTCAGGGAACTGGAAACACCATATATTTT. Translating gives CASSPSPQGTGNTIYF. Combining the CDR3 with reference TRBV5-1 and TRBJ1-3 gives the whole variable domain KAGVTQTPRYLIKTRGQQVTLSCSPISGHRSVSWYQQTPGQGLQFLFEYFSETQRNKGNFPGRFSGRQFSNSRSEMNVSTLELGDSALYLCASSPSPQGTGNTIYFGEGSWLTVV.

This sequence joins TRBV19 and TRBJ1-5; D not resolved. V dropped 3 bases and J dropped 4 bases, with 13 bases sitting between them. The CDR3 is made up of 15 amino acids. Germline CDR1 reads LNHDA; CDR2 reads SQIVND (reference sequence). CDR3 DNA sequence: TGTGCCAGTAGTATCAGGCCCGGAAGGAATCAGCCCCAGCATTTT. Translation: CASSIRPGRNQPQHF.

The sample holds a few counts of this clone. The chain links TRBV18 to TRBJ2-1; 7 bases fit TRBD1. The junction had 8 bases not matched to a gene; V was cut back by 0 bases and J by 0 bases. CDR3 length: 18 amino acids. Germline-derived CDR1 and CDR2 are KGHSH and LQKENI. The CDR3 region is CASSPPRTGPSSYNEQFF. The CDR3, as DNA: TGTGCCAGCTCACCACCGCGGACAGGCCCGAGCTCCTACAATGAGCAGTTCTTC.

The chain combines TRBV10-3 with TRBJ2-1; weak D call: TRBD2 (5 bases). This CDR3 has 15 residues. V lost 0 bases to trimming and J lost 0 bases, with 6 bases between them. CDR1 is ENHRY and CDR2 is SYGVKD in the germline V gene. CDR3 amino acids: CAISESSDSYNEQFF. CDR3 coding DNA: TGTGCCATCAGTGAGTCTAGCGACTCCTACAATGAGCAGTTCTTC.